Each of the 19 T cell receptor beta chains below was sequenced from the same sample in a study of control samples from healthy donors and cancer patients. Clones were read by immunoSEQ multiplex PCR, and TCRdb kept only the in-frame ones, dropping some. The repertoire includes under 450,000 clones, 80% to 95% of them detected once, and 5.5% to 8% sits in the top ten. Source material: PBMCs. Every receptor here comes from a middle-aged man with head and neck cancer.

The CDR3 DNA sequence: TGTGCCAGTAGTTATCGAGGCACCTACGAGCAGTACTTC. The encoded protein is CASSYRGTYEQYF. The chain links TRBV19 to TRBJ2-7; D gene unclear. This CDR3 has 13 residues. Trimming took 5 bases from V and 2 from J, leaving 10 bases between them. From germline, CDR1 is LNHDA and CDR2 SQIVND (reference sequence).

The gene calls are TRBV12-3 or TRBV12-4 and TRBJ1-1; TRBD1 aligns across 7 bases. There are 12 residues in the CDR3. The V and J ends lost 6 bases and 7 bases, in that order; junction bases with no gene match: 5. The CDR3 protein is CASSLGQYEAFF. CDR3 DNA: TGTGCCAGCAGCCTGGGACAGTATGAAGCTTTCTTT.

The chain uses TRBV5-1 and TRBJ2-7; D not resolved. V lost 10 bases to trimming and J lost 3 bases, with 14 bases between them. The CDR3 runs 12 residues. The germline V gene encodes CDR1 SGHRS and CDR2 YFSETQ. The CDR3 spells CAPPCQIYEQYF. Here the CDR3 DNA reads TGCGCCCCCCCCTGCCAGATCTACGAGCAGTACTTC.

V and J are TRBV28 and TRBJ2-3; D gene ambiguous. The CDR3 consists of 12 residues. Germline CDR1 reads MDHEN; CDR2 reads SYDVKM. The ends were cut back, 8 bases at V and 6 bases at J, with 12 bases in the middle. The CDR3 nucleotides are TGTGCCAGCCAGACGGTTCAGGATACGCAGTATTTT. Translating it yields CASQTVQDTQYF.

This clone has a handful of counts. The genes are TRBV28 and TRBJ1-2; D remains ambiguous. V lost 2 bases and J lost 1, with 5 bases in between. The germline V gene encodes CDR1 MDHEN and CDR2 SYDVKM. This CDR3 has 13 residues. The chain's CDR3 is CASSLDDNYGYTF. The CDR3 DNA reads TGTGCCAGCAGTTTAGACGATAACTATGGCTACACCTTC.

This rearrangement joins TRBV20-1 to TRBJ2-1; the D is unclear. The CDR3 extends over 11 amino acids. V lost 6 bases to trimming and J lost 10 bases, with 13 bases between them. Germline loops: CDR1 DFQATT, CDR2 SNEGSKA (reference sequence). The chain's CDR3 is CSAHSPREQFF. As DNA, the CDR3 is TGCAGTGCCCACTCACCGCGGGAGCAGTTCTTC.

J is TRBJ2-1 and V is TRBV27, with 9 bases fitting TRBD1. Germline CDR1 MNHEY, CDR2 SMNVEV (reference sequence). The V gene end was trimmed by 6 bases and the J gene end by 9 bases; junction bases not matched to a gene: 12. This CDR3 contains 15 residues. Here the CDR3 reads CASSLRDRVGSEQFF. CDR3 sequence (DNA): TGTGCCAGCAGCCTCCGGGACAGGGTCGGGAGTGAGCAGTTCTTC.

This chain links TRBV9 with TRBJ1-4; no clear D gene. CDR3 length equals 11 residues. V was trimmed by 4 bases and J by 8 bases, leaving 6 bases between them. CDR1 and CDR2 from the germline V gene are SGDLS and YYNGEE. The CDR3 sequence: CASSSTEKLFF. For the CDR3, the DNA is TGTGCCAGCAGCAGCACAGAAAAACTGTTTTTT.

V is TRBV5-6 and J is TRBJ1-5; D is undetermined. This CDR3 is 13 amino acids long. V was trimmed by 3 bases and J by 2 bases, leaving 6 bases between them. CDR1 and CDR2 (germline): SGHDT, YYEEEE. CDR3 loop: CASSSLGNQPQHF. DNA for the CDR3: TGTGCCAGCAGCTCATTAGGCAATCAGCCCCAGCATTTT.

This chain connects TRBV29-1 to TRBJ2-2; D remains unclear. Between the trimmed V and J ends, which lost 3 bases and 6 bases, there was a span of 5 bases. Germline V gene lookup returns CDR1 SQVTM and CDR2 ANQGSEA. The CDR3 has 11 residues. CDR3 nucleotide sequence: TGCAGCGTTGAGGGTGCCGGGGAGCTGTTTTTT. Translating gives CSVEGAGELFF.

This rearrangement joins TRBV19 to TRBJ2-1; either TRBD1 or TRBD2 may supply D (7 bases each). V lost 10 bases and J 6 bases, leaving 19 bases between the germline ends. The CDR3 totals 14 residues. Germline V lookup: CDR1 LNHDA, CDR2 SQIVND (reference sequence). CDR3 in amino acids: CAIQGGRSGNEQFF. CDR3 coding DNA: TGTGCCATCCAGGGGGGGAGGAGCGGCAATGAGCAGTTCTTC.

This chain links TRBV4-1 with TRBJ2-7; 11 positions match TRBD1. The germline V gene has CDR1 MGHRA and CDR2 YSYEKL. The J segment lost 3 bases and the V segment lost 2 bases, leaving 3 bases of the junction unmatched. This CDR3 contains 15 residues. CDR3 nucleotide sequence: TGCGCCAGCAGCCAACCGGGACAGGGGGTCTACGAGCAGTACTTC. The encoded protein is CASSQPGQGVYEQYF.

J is TRBJ2-7 and V is TRBV20-1; maybe TRBD1 (5 bases). The CDR3 spans 11 residues. Between the trimmed V and J ends, which lost 6 bases and 6 bases, there was a span of 12 bases. Germline CDR1 DFQATT, CDR2 SNEGSKA (reference sequence). The CDR3, as DNA: TGCAGTGCAAAGATCCAGGGCGAGCAGTACTTC. It codes for CSAKIQGEQYF.

The CDR3: CASSPPSTVQDTQYF. CDR3 in DNA: TGCGCCAGCAGCCCCCCTTCGACAGTTCAAGATACGCAGTATTTT. The chain combines TRBV5-1 with TRBJ2-3, with a tentative D call TRBD1 (5 bases). V lost 4 bases and J lost 5, with 17 bases in between. CDR1 SGHRS and CDR2 YFSETQ come from the germline V gene. The CDR3 has 15 amino acids.

Details on this clone: Other DNA sequences from this sample encode an identical CDR3 as well. The rearrangement joins TRBV19 to TRBJ2-5; D ambiguous. The ends were cut back, 2 bases at V and 5 bases at J, with 3 bases in the middle. This CDR3 region has 11 residues. CDR1 LNHDA and CDR2 SQIVND come from the germline V gene (reference sequence). The CDR3 sequence: CASSIRETQYF. CDR3 in DNA: TGTGCCAGTAGTATACGGGAGACCCAGTACTTC.

J is TRBJ2-5 and V is TRBV19; D possibly corresponds to TRBD2 (6 bases). CDR3 length equals 13 residues. The germline V gene has CDR1 LNHDA and CDR2 SQIVND (reference sequence). V was pared by 3 bases and J by 4 bases, with 9 bases between. CDR3 sequence (DNA): TGTGCCAGTAGTATTAAGGGAGGAGAGACCCAGTACTTC. Amino acids: CASSIKGGETQYF.

V is TRBV27 and J is TRBJ1-5; the D is unclear. Trimming pared 8 bases from V and 3 bases from J, leaving 17 bases between. CDR3 size: 15 residues. In germline, CDR1 is MNHEY, CDR2 SMNVEV (reference sequence). CDR3 nucleotide sequence: TGTGCCAGCGGCCCCTCCCAGGTAGACAATCAGCCCCAGCATTTT. This sequence encodes CASGPSQVDNQPQHF.

This chain links TRBV5-4 with TRBJ2-5; 11 positions match TRBD1. Losses at the gene ends were 5 bases for V and 3 bases for J; bases not matched to a gene: 12. The V gene's germline CDR1 is SGHNT and CDR2 YYREEE (reference sequence). The CDR3 contains 17 residues. This CDR3 reads CASRAGTGGLPEETQYF. The CDR3 nucleotides are TGTGCCAGCAGGGCTGGGACAGGGGGTCTACCGGAAGAGACCCAGTACTTC.

The chain carries TRBV14 and TRBJ1-3; D gene ambiguous. The CDR3 extends over 17 amino acids. Trimming left V 3 bases short and J 4 bases short, with 19 bases between. Looked up from germline, CDR1 is SGHDN and CDR2 is FVKESK. The CDR3 DNA follows: TGTGCCAGCAGCCACCTAGATGGCCCTTTATTCGGAAACACCATATATTTT. Protein sequence: CASSHLDGPLFGNTIYF.